The clone carrying this TCR beta chain was detected a few times. Its cognate antigen is unknown. Germline trimming cut 1 base from V and 8 bases from J; bases unmatched to any gene: 10. Looked up from germline, CDR1 is SGHDN and CDR2 is FVKESK. This CDR3 has 16 residues. It was with unique molecular identifiers that the TCRbeta library was prepared. Each CDR3 protein is one row after TCRdb ran MiXCR on the PCR reads. The profile shows about a million distinct CDR3 sequences, about 29% of them singletons. This entry is derived from a study of T-cell reconstitution after alpha-beta-depleted transplantation in children. Study-level findings and limits: Approximately two months post-transplant, alpha-beta T cells reportedly originated from several hundred expanded graft clones. The authors attributed T-cell counts and diversity one year after transplant mostly to newly produced T cells. In some patients, recipient T cells and intrathymic progenitors surviving conditioning explained high day-60 diversity.

This chain uses TRBV14 with TRBJ2-1, with 8 bases identical to TRBD1. This specimen was PBMCs, mostly from graft donor cells, taken 360 days after TCRalphabeta/CD19-depleted stem cell transplant. The receptor's source is a boy in the first two years of life who had a stem cell transplant for SCID, so the T cells may come from the graft donor. The CDR3 loop reads CASSQALGQVPHEQFF. CDR3 nucleotide sequence: TGTGCCAGCAGCCAAGCGTTGGGACAGGTTCCCCATGAGCAGTTCTTC.